This is a list of T cell receptor beta chains from one sample in a study of Graves' ophthalmopathy and Graves' hyperthyroidism. TCRdb reprocessed the multiplex PCR reads with MiXCR, giving one entry per CDR3 protein. The sample consists of fewer than 650,000 distinct CDR3 sequences, 22% of them appearing once. The sample consisted of peripheral blood. The receptors were gathered from a woman younger than 30 with stable Graves' hyperthyroidism. Some clones in this sample may be carry-over from other donors' samples. Each CDR3 is given with its conserved first and last residue. Each record gives: clone size, D gene, J gene, V gene, CDR3 DNA, CDR3 protein. A D gene is named only where the DNA matches it firmly. Clone size is stated in some rows and not others, as once, few, many or a class when expanded.

few,TRBD1,TRBJ1-2,TRBV20-1,TGCAGTGCTAGCCTGGGACAGGATGGCTACACCTTC,CSASLGQDGYTF
many,.,TRBJ1-2,TRBV2,TGTGCCAGCATGGCCACAGGGACGCTGAACTATGGCTACACCTTC,CASMATGTLNYGYTF
many,.,TRBJ1-2,TRBV16,TGTGCCAGCAGCCAAATGCTTACCTATGGCTACACCTTC,CASSQMLTYGYTF
many,TRBD2,TRBJ2-5,TRBV7-2,TGTGCCAGCAGCTCCCAGCGGGGGGTCTGGGAGACCCAGTACTTC,CASSSQRGVWETQYF
many,TRBD2,TRBJ2-5,TRBV27,TGTGCCAGCAGTTCTGGGACTAGCGGGAGTGTGACCCAGTACTTC,CASSSGTSGSVTQYF
few,TRBD2,TRBJ2-2,TRBV20-1,TGCAGTGCTAGAGTGGGGCTAGCGGGGAACACCGGGGAGCTGTTTTTT,CSARVGLAGNTGELFF
many,TRBD1,TRBJ2-7,TRBV5-1,TGCGCCAGCAGCAAGGGACAGCAGCCACCCTACGAGCAGTACTTC,CASSKGQQPPYEQYF
many,.,TRBJ1-1,TRBV6-5,TGTGCCAGCAGCCGCCCTCCAGTCGGGAACACTGAAGCTTTCTTT,CASSRPPVGNTEAFF
many,.,TRBJ1-1,TRBV15,TGTGCCACCGCCCGGGAACCATTAGGGGAAGCTTTCTTT,CATAREPLGEAFF
.,.,TRBJ1-6,TRBV7-2,TGTGCCAGCAGCTTATTTTCCCCAGGGGTAAATTCACCCCTCCACTTT,CASSLFSPGVNSPLHF
once,.,TRBJ2-7,TRBV28,TGTGCCAGCAGTATAAATCACGGGACCTACGAGCAGTACTTC,CASSINHGTYEQYF
once,.,TRBJ1-5,TRBV6-2/TRBV6-3,TGTGCCACCGTCCGGGAGGGGAATCAGCCCCAGCATTTT,CATVREGNQPQHF
.,.,TRBJ1-6,TRBV27,TGTGCCAGCAGCTACACAGGGACTAATTCACCCCTCCACTTT,CASSYTGTNSPLHF
.,.,TRBJ2-2,TRBV27,TGTGCCAGCACTCAACTAGCAGTCGGGGAGCTGTTTTTT,CASTQLAVGELFF
many,TRBD1,TRBJ1-1,TRBV5-1,TGCGCCAGCAGCTTGGCACCGGGACAGGGGAACACTGAAGCTTTCTTT,CASSLAPGQGNTEAFF
.,.,TRBJ2-5,TRBV7-2,TGTGCCAGCAGCTTAGCCAGCCGAGGCCCCCAAGAGACCCGGTACTTC,CASSLASRGPQETRYF
many,.,TRBJ2-7,TRBV11-1,TGTGCCAGCAGCGACTACAGCAAACGAGAAGGATACGAGCAGTACTTC,CASSDYSKREGYEQYF
few,.,TRBJ2-5,TRBV10-3,TGTGCCATCAGTGAGGGCAGGTTACAAGAGACCCAGTACTTC,CAISEGRLQETQYF
many,.,TRBJ1-1,TRBV6-5,TGTGCCAGCAGTTACATCTCAGAGAACACTGAAGCTTTCTTT,CASSYISENTEAFF
few,TRBD1,TRBJ2-7,TRBV18,TGTGCCAGCTCACCCGGGGCAGGGGGCTCTGGTGAGCAGTACTTC,CASSPGAGGSGEQYF
many,.,TRBJ1-2,TRBV6-2/TRBV6-3,TGTGCCAGCAGCACTAATAAGCTTTATGGCTACACCTTC,CASSTNKLYGYTF
many,TRBD1,TRBJ1-3,TRBV11-2,TGTGCCAGCAGCCCAGACAGGGGGCGAAGGGGAAACACCATATATTTT,CASSPDRGRRGNTIYF
many,.,TRBJ1-1,TRBV6-5,TGTGCCAGCAAGAATAGTGTGAGCACTGAAGCTTTCTTT,CASKNSVSTEAFF
.,.,TRBJ2-7,TRBV29-1,TGCAGCGTCCAGGGAGGTACAGGGTCCTACGAGCAGTACTTC,CSVQGGTGSYEQYF
many,.,TRBJ2-5,TRBV28,TGTGCCAGCAGAGAACAGGGAATTTATCGAGAGACCCAGTACTTC,CASREQGIYRETQYF
many,.,TRBJ2-7,TRBV6-1,TGTGCCAGCAGTCTTGACGGGGGAGGCTCCTACGAGCAGTACTTC,CASSLDGGGSYEQYF
many,.,TRBJ2-7,TRBV2,TGTGCCAGCACCGCCGGCTCATTAGCCTACGAGCAGTACTTC,CASTAGSLAYEQYF